Listed here are 9 T cell receptor beta chains from one sample, sequenced in a study of early stage breast cancer tumors. The assay was immunoSEQ multiplex PCR, and TCRdb's table has in-frame clones only and misses some. The profile shows about 29,000 clones, approximately 84% of them singletons. The sequenced sample was blood. The receptors come from a person in their fifties or sixties with breast cancer.

This rearrangement joins TRBV5-5 to TRBJ2-7; 9 nucleotides match TRBD1. Germline V gene sequence: CDR1 SGHKS, CDR2 YYEKEE (reference sequence). Trimming at V came to 4 bases and at J to 4 bases, leaving 6 bases not matched to a gene. The CDR3 loop spans 14 amino acids. CDR3 DNA sequence: TGTGCCAGCAGCCCGAGGACAGGGGAGTACGAGCAGTACTTC. Residues: CASSPRTGEYEQYF.

V gene TRBV7-2 combines with J gene TRBJ1-1; the D gene is possibly TRBD1 (6 bases). The CDR3 has 12 residues. Trimming shortened V by 6 bases and J by 5 bases, and 10 bases separated the two germline ends. Germline assignment: CDR1 SGHTA and CDR2 FQGNSA. As DNA, the CDR3 is TGTGCCAGCAGAACAGGGCCAACTGAAGCTTTCTTT. Translating it yields CASRTGPTEAFF.

This clone is medium-sized within its sample. The genes are TRBV7-9 and TRBJ1-2; possible D gene TRBD1, 5 bases. In germline, CDR1 is SEHNR, CDR2 FQNEAQ (reference sequence). V shed 5 bases and J shed 4 bases, with 14 bases lying between them. The CDR3 runs 14 residues. This chain's CDR3 is CASSTSGALYGYTF. CDR3 nucleotides: TGTGCCAGCAGCACCTCTGGGGCTCTCTATGGCTACACCTTC.

The V gene is TRBV7-9, the J gene TRBJ2-1; D is undetermined. This CDR3 is built from 15 residues. V gave up 1 base and J gave up 0 bases, with 7 bases separating them. Per the germline V gene, CDR1 is SEHNR and CDR2 is FQNEAQ (reference sequence). CDR3 residues: CASSLEGPSYNEQFF. The CDR3 DNA sequence: TGTGCCAGCAGCTTAGAAGGACCCTCCTACAATGAGCAGTTCTTC.

J is TRBJ2-2 and V is TRBV4-1; D is unresolved. Trimming took 1 base from V and 7 from J, leaving 4 bases between them. CDR3 size: 12 residues. Germline V lookup: CDR1 MGHRA, CDR2 YSYEKL. In DNA form, the CDR3 reads TGCGCCAGCAGCCAAGTCGTCGGGGAGCTGTTTTTT. Protein product: CASSQVVGELFF.

The chain recombines TRBV9 with TRBJ2-3, with D possibly TRBD1 on 6 matching bases. The CDR3 has 17 residues. V was shortened by 3 bases and J by 2 bases, with 19 bases between the two germline ends. Germline-derived CDR1 and CDR2 are SGDLS and YYNGEE. In nucleotides, the CDR3 is TGTGCCAGCAGCGCAACTACTGACAGGTCGGACACAGATACGCAGTATTTT. Its protein product is CASSATTDRSDTDTQYF.

This clone was detected once. J is TRBJ2-2 and V is TRBV7-9; the match to TRBD2 covers 11 bases. This CDR3 contains 16 residues. The V and J ends lost 0 bases and 5 bases, in that order; junction bases with no gene match: 2. Germline V gene sequence: CDR1 SEHNR, CDR2 FQNEAQ (reference sequence). This CDR3 is CASSLAGTSGTGELFF. The CDR3 DNA is TGTGCCAGCAGCTTAGCCGGGACTAGCGGAACCGGGGAGCTGTTTTTT.

The chain employs TRBV28 and TRBJ1-2, with 9 bases aligning to TRBD1. V shed 5 bases, J shed 7 bases, and the junction held 11 bases outside the gene matches. From germline, CDR1 is MDHEN and CDR2 SYDVKM. The CDR3 totals 15 residues. CDR3 region: CASSPPTGGDGGYTF. The CDR3 nucleotides are TGTGCCAGCAGTCCGCCGACAGGGGGAGATGGTGGCTACACCTTC.

V is TRBV7-2 and J is TRBJ2-3; D gene unclear. Trimming took off 5 bases at V and 2 bases at J, with 5 bases between the two ends. The germline V gene has CDR1 SGHTA and CDR2 FQGNSA. The CDR3 extends over 12 amino acids. The CDR3 spells CASSPHTDTQYF. The CDR3 region has the DNA TGTGCCAGCAGCCCCCACACAGATACGCAGTATTTT.